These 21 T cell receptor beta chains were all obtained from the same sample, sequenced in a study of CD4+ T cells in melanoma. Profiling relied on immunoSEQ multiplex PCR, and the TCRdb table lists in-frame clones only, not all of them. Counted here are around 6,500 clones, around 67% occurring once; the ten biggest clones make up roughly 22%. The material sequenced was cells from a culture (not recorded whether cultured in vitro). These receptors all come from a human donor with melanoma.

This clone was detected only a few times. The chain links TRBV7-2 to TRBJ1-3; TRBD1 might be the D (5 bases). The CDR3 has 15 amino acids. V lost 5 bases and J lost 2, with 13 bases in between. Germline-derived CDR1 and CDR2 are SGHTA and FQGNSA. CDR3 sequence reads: CASSGGTVAGNTIYF. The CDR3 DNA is TGTGCCAGCAGCGGAGGGACGGTGGCTGGAAACACCATATATTTT.

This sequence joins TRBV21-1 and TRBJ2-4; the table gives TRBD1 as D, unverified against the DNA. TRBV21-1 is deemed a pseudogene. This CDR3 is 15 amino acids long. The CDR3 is CASSHNPLAKNIQYF. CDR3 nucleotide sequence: TGTGCCAGCAGCCACAATCCCCTAGCCAAAAACATTCAGTACTTC.

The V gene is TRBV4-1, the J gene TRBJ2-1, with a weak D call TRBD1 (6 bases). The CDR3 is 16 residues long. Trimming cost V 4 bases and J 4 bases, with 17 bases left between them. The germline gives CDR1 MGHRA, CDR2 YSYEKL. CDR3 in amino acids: CASSPLSRDKYNEQFF. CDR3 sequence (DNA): TGCGCCAGCAGCCCATTAAGCCGGGACAAATACAATGAGCAGTTCTTC.

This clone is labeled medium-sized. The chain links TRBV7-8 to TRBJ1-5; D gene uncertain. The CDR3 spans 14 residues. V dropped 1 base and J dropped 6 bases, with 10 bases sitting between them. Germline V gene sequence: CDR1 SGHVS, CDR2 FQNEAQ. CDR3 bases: TGTGCCAGCAGCTTAGGAAACGTAGGTCAGCCCCAGCATTTT. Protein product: CASSLGNVGQPQHF.

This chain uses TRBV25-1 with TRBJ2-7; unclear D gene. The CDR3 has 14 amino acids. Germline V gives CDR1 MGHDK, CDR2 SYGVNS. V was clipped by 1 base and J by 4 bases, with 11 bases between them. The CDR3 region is CASSESGWIYEQYF. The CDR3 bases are TGTGCCAGCAGTGAATCCGGGTGGATTTACGAGCAGTACTTC.

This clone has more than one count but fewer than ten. CDR3 coding DNA: TGCGCCAGCAGCCAAACCACAAGGGCAGAAGGCTACACCTTC. Protein: CASSQTTRAEGYTF. This rearrangement joins TRBV5-1 to TRBJ1-2; no definite D call. This CDR3 has 14 residues. Germline loops: CDR1 SGHRS, CDR2 YFSETQ. Trimming stripped 4 bases from V and 8 bases from J, with 18 bases between.

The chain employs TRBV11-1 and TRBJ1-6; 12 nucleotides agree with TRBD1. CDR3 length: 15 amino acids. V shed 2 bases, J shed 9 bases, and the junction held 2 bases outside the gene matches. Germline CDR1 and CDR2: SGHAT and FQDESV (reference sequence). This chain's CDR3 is CASSLRDRGLSPLHF. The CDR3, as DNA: TGTGCCAGCAGCTTAAGGGACAGGGGGCTTTCACCCCTCCACTTT.

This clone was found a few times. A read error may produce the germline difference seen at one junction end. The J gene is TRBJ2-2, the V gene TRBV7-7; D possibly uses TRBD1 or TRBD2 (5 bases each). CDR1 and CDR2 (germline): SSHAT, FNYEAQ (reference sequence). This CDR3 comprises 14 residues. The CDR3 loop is CASSLATGPGELFF. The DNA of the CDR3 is TGTGCTAGCAGCTTAGCCACGGGACCCGGGGAGCTGTTTTTT.

The CDR3 nucleotides read TGTGCCAGCAGTTTATCCCCTAGCGGGAGGGGTGAGCAGTTCTTC. Translating gives CASSLSPSGRGEQFF. The V call is TRBV27, the J call TRBJ2-1; 12 nucleotides match TRBD2. There are 15 residues in the CDR3. Germline CDR1 MNHEY, CDR2 SMNVEV (reference sequence). Unmatched junction bases numbered 3, after V lost 0 bases and J lost 9 bases.

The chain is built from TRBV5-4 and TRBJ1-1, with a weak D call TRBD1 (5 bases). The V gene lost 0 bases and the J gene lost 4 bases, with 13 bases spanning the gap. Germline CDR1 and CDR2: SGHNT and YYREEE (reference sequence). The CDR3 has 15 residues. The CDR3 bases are TGTGCCAGCAGCTTGGGGGGCAGCGGGATCACTGAAGCTTTCTTT. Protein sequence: CASSLGGSGITEAFF. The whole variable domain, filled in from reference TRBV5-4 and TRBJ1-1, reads ETGVTQSPTHLIKTRGQQVTLRCSSQSGHNTVSWYQQALGQGPQFIFQYYREEENGRGNFPPRFSGLQFPNYSSELNVNALELDDSALYLCASSLGGSGITEAFFGQGTRLTVV.

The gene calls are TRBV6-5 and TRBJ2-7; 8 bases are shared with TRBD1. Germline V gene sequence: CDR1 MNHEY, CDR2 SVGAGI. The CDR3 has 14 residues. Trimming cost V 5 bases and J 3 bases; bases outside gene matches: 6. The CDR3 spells CASSRRQGNYEQYF. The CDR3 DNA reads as TGTGCCAGCAGTCGCCGACAGGGGAACTACGAGCAGTACTTC.

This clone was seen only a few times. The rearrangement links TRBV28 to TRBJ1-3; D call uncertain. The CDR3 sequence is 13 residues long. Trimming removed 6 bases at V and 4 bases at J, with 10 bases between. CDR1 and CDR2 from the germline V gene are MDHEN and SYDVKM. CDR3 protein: CASRTLFGNTIYF. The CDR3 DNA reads TGTGCCAGCAGAACACTCTTCGGAAACACCATATATTTT.

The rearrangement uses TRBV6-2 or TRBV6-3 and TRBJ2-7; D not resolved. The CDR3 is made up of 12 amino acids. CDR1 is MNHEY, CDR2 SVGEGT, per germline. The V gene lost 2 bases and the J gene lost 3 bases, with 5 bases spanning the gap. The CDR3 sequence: CASSYAGYEQYF. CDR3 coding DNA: TGTGCCAGCAGTTACGCTGGCTACGAGCAGTACTTC.

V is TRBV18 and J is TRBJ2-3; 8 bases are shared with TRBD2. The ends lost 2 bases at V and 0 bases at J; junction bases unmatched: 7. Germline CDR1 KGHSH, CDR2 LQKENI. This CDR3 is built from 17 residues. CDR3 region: CASSPNPKRGSTDTQYF. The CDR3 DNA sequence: TGTGCCAGCTCACCAAACCCGAAGCGGGGGAGCACAGATACGCAGTATTTT.

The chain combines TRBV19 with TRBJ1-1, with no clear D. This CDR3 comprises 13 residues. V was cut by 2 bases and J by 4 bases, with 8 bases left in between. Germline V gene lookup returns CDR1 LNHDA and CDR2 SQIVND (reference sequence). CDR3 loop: CASSILSGTEAFF. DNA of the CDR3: TGTGCCAGTAGTATACTATCGGGCACTGAAGCTTTCTTT. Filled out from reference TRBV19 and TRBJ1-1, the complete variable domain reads DGGITQSPKYLFRKEGQNVTLSCEQNLNHDAMYWYRQDPGQGLRLIYYSQIVNDFQKGDIAEGYSVSREKKESFPLTVTSAQKNPTAFYLCASSILSGTEAFFGQGTRLTVV.

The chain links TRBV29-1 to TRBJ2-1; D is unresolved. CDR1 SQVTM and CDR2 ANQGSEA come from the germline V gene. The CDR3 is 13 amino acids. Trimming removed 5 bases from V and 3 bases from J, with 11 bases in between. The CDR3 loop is CSVTGFVYNEQFF. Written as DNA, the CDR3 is TGCAGCGTTACCGGGTTTGTCTACAATGAGCAGTTCTTC.

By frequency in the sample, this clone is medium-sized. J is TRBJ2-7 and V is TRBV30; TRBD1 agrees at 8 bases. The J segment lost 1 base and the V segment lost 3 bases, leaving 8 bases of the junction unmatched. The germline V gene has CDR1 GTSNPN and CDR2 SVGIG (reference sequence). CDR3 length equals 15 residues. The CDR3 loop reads CAWRAGTGSSYEQYF. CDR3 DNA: TGTGCCTGGAGAGCCGGGACAGGTTCGTCCTACGAGCAGTACTTC. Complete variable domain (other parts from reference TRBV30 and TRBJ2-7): SQTIHQWPATLVQPVGSPLSLECTVEGTSNPNLYWYRQAAGRGLQLLFYSVGIGQISSEVPQNLSASRPQDRQFILSSKKLLLSDSGFYLCAWRAGTGSSYEQYFGPGTRLTVT.

DNA for the CDR3: TGTGCCAGCAGTTTAGCGGGGGACAGGTCCTCTAACTATGGCTACACCTTC. It yields the protein CASSLAGDRSSNYGYTF. The rearrangement links TRBV28 to TRBJ1-2; 8 bases are a match to TRBD1. Germline CDR1 MDHEN, CDR2 SYDVKM. The CDR3 length is 17 residues. Unmatched junction bases numbered 8, after V lost 2 bases and J lost 0 bases.

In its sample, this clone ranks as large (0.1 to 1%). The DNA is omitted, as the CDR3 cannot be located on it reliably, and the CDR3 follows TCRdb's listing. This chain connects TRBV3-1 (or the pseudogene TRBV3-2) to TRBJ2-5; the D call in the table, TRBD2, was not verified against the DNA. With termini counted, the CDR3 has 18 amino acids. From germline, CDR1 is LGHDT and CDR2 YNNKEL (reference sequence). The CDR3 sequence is CASSRQGLTLWQLETQYF.

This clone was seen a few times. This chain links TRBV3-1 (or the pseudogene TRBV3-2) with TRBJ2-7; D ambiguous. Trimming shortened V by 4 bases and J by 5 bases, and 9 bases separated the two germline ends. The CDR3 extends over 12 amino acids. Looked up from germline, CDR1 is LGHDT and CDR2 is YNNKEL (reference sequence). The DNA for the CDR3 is TGTGCCAGCAGCCGCCTAGGCCACGAGCAGTACTTC. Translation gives CASSRLGHEQYF.

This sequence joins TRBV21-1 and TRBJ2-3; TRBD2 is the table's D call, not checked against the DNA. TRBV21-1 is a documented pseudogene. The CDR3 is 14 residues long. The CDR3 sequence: CASSNGGGTDTQYF. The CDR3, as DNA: TGTGCCAGCAGCAACGGGGGGGGGACAGATACGCAGTATTTT.